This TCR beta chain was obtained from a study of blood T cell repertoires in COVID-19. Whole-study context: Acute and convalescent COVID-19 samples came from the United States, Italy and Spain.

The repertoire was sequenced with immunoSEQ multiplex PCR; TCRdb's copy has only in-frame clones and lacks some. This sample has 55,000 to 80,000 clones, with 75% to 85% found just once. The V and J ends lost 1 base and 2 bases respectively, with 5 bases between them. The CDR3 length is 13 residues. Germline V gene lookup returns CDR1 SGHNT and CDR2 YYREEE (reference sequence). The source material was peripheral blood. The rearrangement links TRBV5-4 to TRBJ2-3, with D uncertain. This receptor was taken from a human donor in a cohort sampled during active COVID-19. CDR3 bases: TGTGCCAGCAGCTTGCTCTCCACAGATACGCAGTATTTT. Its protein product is CASSLLSTDTQYF.